The 24 T cell receptor beta chains reported below all come from one sample, sequenced in a study of STAT3 mutations in large granular lymphocyte leukemia. Whole-study findings and limits: Every T-LGLL patient had at least one immunodominant TCRbeta clonotype.

No antigen is known for these receptors. TCRdb keeps only in-frame clones here, not all; method: immunoSEQ multiplex PCR. The table includes approximately 8,400 clones, roughly 90% detected once. Sequencing input: peripheral blood mononuclear cells. The source is a man aged 60-69 years with T-cell large granular lymphocyte leukemia. Some clones in this sample may be carry-over from other donors' samples.

V usage is TRBV19 and J usage is TRBJ2-3, with 8 bases lining up with TRBD2. The CDR3 has 14 residues. Germline V CDR1 and CDR2: LNHDA, SQIVND (reference sequence). V shed 4 bases, J shed 4 bases, and the junction held 4 bases outside the gene matches. The DNA for the CDR3 is TGTGCCAGTAGTACAAGCGGGAGCCCAGATACGCAGTATTTT. As protein: CASSTSGSPDTQYF.

The chain carries TRBV9 and TRBJ2-7; D perhaps matches TRBD2 (6 bases). The CDR3 has 16 amino acids. CDR1 SGDLS and CDR2 YYNGEE come from the germline V gene. V was cut by 0 bases and J by 3 bases, with 16 bases left in between. DNA of the CDR3: TGTGCCAGCAGCGTAGGGGGCACGGGGGTCCTCTACGAGCAGTACTTC. Translation gives CASSVGGTGVLYEQYF.

The chain combines TRBV2 with TRBJ1-1; TRBD1 aligns across 9 bases. V gave up 5 bases and J gave up 7 bases; unmatched junction bases: 11. The CDR3 is 15 amino acids. Looked up from germline, CDR1 is SNHLY and CDR2 is FYNNEI. CDR3 DNA sequence: TGTGCCAGCAGTATTATGCCGGGACAGGGTCGTGAAGCTTTCTTT. Translated, it gives CASSIMPGQGREAFF.

The V gene is TRBV9, the J gene TRBJ2-3, with D unresolved. The CDR3 sequence is 11 residues long. The germline gives CDR1 SGDLS, CDR2 YYNGEE. V was cut by 3 bases and J by 5 bases, with 4 bases left in between. The CDR3 region has the DNA TGTGCCAGCAGCGCCCGAGATACGCAGTATTTT. It codes for CASSARDTQYF.

The gene calls are TRBV6-1 and TRBJ2-1; TRBD2 matches at 8 bases. V dropped 5 bases and J dropped 7; count of bases not matched to a gene: 10. Per germline, CDR1 MNHNS and CDR2 SASEGT. The CDR3 has 15 amino acids. The CDR3 protein is CASSTSGSAWNEQFF. For the CDR3, the DNA is TGTGCCAGCAGTACTAGCGGCTCCGCTTGGAATGAGCAGTTCTTC.

The chain employs TRBV7-9 and TRBJ2-2, with D perhaps TRBD2 (5 bases). The length of the CDR3 is 17 residues. From germline, CDR1 is SEHNR and CDR2 FQNEAQ (reference sequence). The V and J ends lost 5 bases and 0 bases respectively, with 16 bases between them. The CDR3 loop is CASSLGLGGANTGELFF. The DNA of the CDR3 is TGTGCCAGCAGCCTTGGGCTAGGAGGCGCGAACACCGGGGAGCTGTTTTTT.

The chain couples TRBV27 to TRBJ1-5, with a weak D call TRBD1 (6 bases). V lost 7 bases to trimming and J lost 2 bases, with 15 bases between them. Germline assignment: CDR1 MNHEY and CDR2 SMNVEV (reference sequence). This CDR3 has 15 amino acids. The DNA for the CDR3 is TGTGCCAGCAAGGTGGGGCAGGGGCGCAATCAGCCCCAGCATTTT. Its protein product is CASKVGQGRNQPQHF.

The chain combines TRBV11-2 with TRBJ2-3; D is unresolved. V was shortened by 1 base and J by 0 bases, with 5 bases between the two germline ends. CDR3 length: 14 residues. The germline gives CDR1 SGHAT, CDR2 FQNNGV. CDR3 amino acids: CASSLGRSTDTQYF. The CDR3 nucleotides are TGTGCCAGCAGCTTAGGCAGAAGCACAGATACGCAGTATTTT.

V and J are TRBV6-5 and TRBJ2-7; the D is unclear. CDR1 MNHEY and CDR2 SVGAGI come from the germline V gene. CDR3 size: 14 residues. The V gene lost 2 bases and the J gene lost 0 bases, with 8 bases spanning the gap. CDR3 protein: CASSYERSSYEQYF. The CDR3 nucleotides read TGTGCCAGCAGTTACGAACGAAGCTCCTACGAGCAGTACTTC.

J is TRBJ2-7 and V is TRBV2; a possible D gene is TRBD2 (5 bases). Germline CDR1 SNHLY, CDR2 FYNNEI. Trimming took off 8 bases at V and 3 bases at J, with 23 bases between the two ends. The CDR3 spans 16 residues. CDR3 sequence: CASGAVGVARVYEQYF. In DNA form, the CDR3 reads TGTGCCAGCGGCGCGGTTGGGGTAGCGCGGGTCTACGAGCAGTACTTC. The full variable domain, with the rest looked up from reference TRBV2 and TRBJ2-7, is EPEVTQTPSHQVTQMGQEVILRCVPISNHLYFYWYRQILGQKVEFLVSFYNNEISEKSEIFDDQFSVERPDGSNFTLKIRSTKLEDSAMYFCASGAVGVARVYEQYFGPGTRLTVT.

The J gene is TRBJ1-5, the V gene TRBV19; D unclear. This CDR3 has 13 residues. The V gene's germline CDR1 is LNHDA and CDR2 SQIVND (reference sequence). The V end lost 4 bases, the J end lost 5 bases, and 9 bases lay between the germline ends. The CDR3: CASSRQADQPQHF. The CDR3 nucleotides are TGTGCCAGTAGTAGGCAGGCGGATCAGCCCCAGCATTTT.

The CDR3 bases are TGCGCCAGCCGACAGGGGGCCAGCACAGATACGCAGTATTTT. Its protein is CASRQGASTDTQYF. V usage is TRBV5-1 and J usage is TRBJ2-3, with 10 positions matching TRBD1. CDR1 SGHRS and CDR2 YFSETQ come from the germline V gene. The length of the CDR3 is 14 residues. V was clipped by 7 bases and J by 0 bases; unmatched bases: 2.

The rearrangement uses TRBV5-4 and TRBJ2-1; 11 nucleotides align to TRBD2. Germline V gene data show CDR1 as SGHNT and CDR2 as YYREEE (reference sequence). The V and J ends lost 4 bases and 3 bases, in that order; junction bases with no gene match: 6. This CDR3 has 16 residues. The CDR3: CASSQKTSGDYNEQFF. Here the CDR3 DNA reads TGTGCCAGCAGCCAAAAGACTAGCGGGGACTACAATGAGCAGTTCTTC.

The V gene is TRBV7-9, the J gene TRBJ1-1; D ambiguous. The CDR3 is 15 residues long. The V gene lost 2 bases and the J gene lost 0 bases, with 10 bases spanning the gap. CDR1 and CDR2 from the germline V gene are SEHNR and FQNEAQ (reference sequence). The CDR3 loop is CASSLNGGMNTEAFF. Here the CDR3 DNA reads TGTGCCAGCAGCTTAAATGGTGGTATGAACACTGAAGCTTTCTTT.

The chain carries TRBV6-4 and TRBJ1-1; the D is unclear. Germline V gives CDR1 MRHNA, CDR2 SNTAGT. The length of the CDR3 is 14 residues. Trimming removed 2 bases at V and 0 bases at J, with 7 bases between. The CDR3 spells CASSDKVLNTEAFF. The DNA for the CDR3 is TGTGCCAGCAGTGACAAGGTCCTGAACACTGAAGCTTTCTTT.

The chain is built from TRBV18 and TRBJ2-5, with D possibly being TRBD1 (5 bases). The CDR3 covers 12 residues. Germline CDR1 is KGHSH and CDR2 is LQKENI. Trimming shortened V by 2 bases and J by 10 bases, and 11 bases separated the two germline ends. DNA for the CDR3: TGTGCCAGCTCACCAGAACAGGAAAGCCAGTACTTC. This encodes CASSPEQESQYF.

The rearrangement joins TRBV30 to TRBJ2-7, with D hard to call. The ends were cut back, 5 bases at V and 6 bases at J, with 17 bases in the middle. The CDR3 length is 13 residues. Germline V gives CDR1 GTSNPN, CDR2 SVGIG (reference sequence). The CDR3 region has the DNA TGTGCCTGGGCCGGGCCGTATCAAGGCGAGCAGTACTTC. This translates into CAWAGPYQGEQYF.

The V call is TRBV27, the J call TRBJ2-7; D gene ambiguous. V was pared by 6 bases and J by 0 bases, with 6 bases between. Germline loops: CDR1 MNHEY, CDR2 SMNVEV (reference sequence). This CDR3 region has 12 residues. In DNA, the CDR3 is TGTGCCAGCAGCCCTAGCTCCTACGAGCAGTACTTC. Its protein is CASSPSSYEQYF.

V usage is TRBV25-1 and J usage is TRBJ2-3; 10 nucleotides match TRBD2. Germline V gene sequence: CDR1 MGHDK, CDR2 SYGVNS. Trimming removed 8 bases from V and 2 bases from J; junction bases left unmatched: 4. This CDR3 has 14 residues. The CDR3 spells CASSLAGVTDTQYF. The CDR3 DNA is TGTGCCAGCTCCCTAGCGGGGGTCACAGATACGCAGTATTTT.

This clone was picked up a small number of times. This rearrangement joins TRBV6-6 to TRBJ2-1; 9 bases line up with TRBD2. CDR1 is MNHNY, CDR2 SVGAGI, per germline (reference sequence). The CDR3 is made up of 14 amino acids. With 2 bases clipped from V and 5 bases from J, the junction kept 1 base outside the gene matches. DNA of the CDR3: TGTGCCAGCAGTTACGGGACTAGCCACAATGAGCAGTTCTTC. It is translated as CASSYGTSHNEQFF.

The J gene is TRBJ2-7, the V gene TRBV14, with 7 bases fitting TRBD2. Germline V gives CDR1 SGHDN, CDR2 FVKESK. With V trimmed by 3 bases and J by 4 bases, 12 bases remained unmatched. The CDR3 loop spans 16 amino acids. The CDR3 DNA follows: TGTGCCAGCAGCCATGTTCCGGGACTACCTACTTACGAGCAGTACTTC. It encodes CASSHVPGLPTYEQYF.

V is TRBV7-8 and J is TRBJ2-3; 7 nucleotides line up with TRBD2. J was trimmed by 7 bases and V by 5 bases; bases with no gene match: 9. CDR1 is SGHVS and CDR2 is FQNEAQ in the germline V gene. The CDR3 runs to 14 residues. CDR3 amino acids: CASSPWGEGNTQYF. The CDR3 DNA is TGTGCCAGCAGCCCTTGGGGGGAGGGGAATACGCAGTATTTT.

The V and J genes are TRBV6-5 and TRBJ2-7; tentative D call: TRBD2 (5 bases). Germline CDR1 MNHEY, CDR2 SVGAGI. This CDR3 has 14 amino acids. The V and J ends lost 8 bases and 0 bases respectively, with 14 bases between them. The CDR3 DNA is TGTGCCAGCCGCGGAGCGGAGCGCTCCTACGAGCAGTACTTC. Its translation: CASRGAERSYEQYF.

The V call is TRBV5-1, the J call TRBJ2-7; perhaps TRBD2 as D (6 bases). Deletions cut 4 bases from V and 3 bases from J, with 29 bases between. Germline V gene data show CDR1 as SGHRS and CDR2 as YFSETQ. This CDR3 has 19 residues. The CDR3 coding sequence is TGCGCCAGCAGCCTAAGAGCCCCTACTAGCCAGAAGGGAGTCTACGAGCAGTACTTC. It translates to CASSLRAPTSQKGVYEQYF.